This record looks at one T cell receptor beta chain sequence and its context. These data belong to a study of early T cells in non-severe SARS-CoV-2 infection. The CDR3 has 14 residues. J lost 4 bases, V lost 1 base, and 3 bases had no gene match. Germline V gene sequence: CDR1 DFQATT, CDR2 SNEGSKA (reference sequence). Individual cDNA molecules were tagged with unique molecular identifiers. TCRdb ran MiXCR on the 5' RACE reads and lists one entry per CDR3 protein. The sample yields over 95,000 distinct CDR3 sequences, about 15% seen once. Material for sequencing was whole blood. The chain couples TRBV20-1 to TRBJ2-2; TRBD2 matches 7 bases. This receptor was taken from an adult who was a healthcare worker with PCR-confirmed SARS-CoV-2 infection or an uninfected control (not recorded which). The CDR3 loop is CSARASGGTGELFF. The CDR3 DNA sequence: TGCAGTGCTAGAGCTAGCGGCGGCACCGGGGAGCTGTTTTTT.